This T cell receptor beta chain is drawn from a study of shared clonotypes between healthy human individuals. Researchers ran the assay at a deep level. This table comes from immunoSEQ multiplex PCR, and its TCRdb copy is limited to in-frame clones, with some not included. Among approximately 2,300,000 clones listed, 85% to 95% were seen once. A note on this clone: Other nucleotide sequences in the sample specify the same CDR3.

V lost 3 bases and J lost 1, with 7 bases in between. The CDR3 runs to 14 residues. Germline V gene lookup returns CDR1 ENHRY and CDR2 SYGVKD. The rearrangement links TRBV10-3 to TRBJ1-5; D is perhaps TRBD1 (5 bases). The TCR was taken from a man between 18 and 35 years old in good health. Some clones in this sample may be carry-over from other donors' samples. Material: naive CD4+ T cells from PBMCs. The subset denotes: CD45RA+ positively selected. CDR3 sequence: CAISDRASNQPQHF. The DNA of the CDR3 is TGTGCCATCAGTGACAGGGCCAGCAATCAGCCCCAGCATTTT.